The present entry profiles one TCR beta chain with its context. Its antigen remains unidentified. Germline CDR1 is SGHTA and CDR2 is FQGTGA. The V gene lost 2 bases and the J gene lost 4 bases, with 12 bases spanning the gap. The CDR3 totals 15 residues. Random hexamers were used to reverse transcribe an amount of roughly 0.45 to 1 ug RNA. TCRdb passed the immunoSEQ multiplex PCR reads through MiXCR, listing each CDR3 protein once. The sample has 200,000 to 300,000 distinct CDR3 sequences; about 96% are singletons. This sample is drawn from a study of CD8 T cells in Susac syndrome. Across the study: Patients with Susac syndrome had blood drawn and were at that point therapy-naive, on corticosteroids, or on intravenous immunoglobulin alone. General observations from the study: Clonal expansion was not observed in the Susac syndrome CD4+ T cell repertoires.

TEMRA cells were enriched by FACS, and CD4+ and CD8+ T cells were negatively isolated. V gene TRBV7-3 combines with J gene TRBJ2-1; D tentatively reads TRBD1 or TRBD2 (6 bases each). The sample comprised CD4+ T cells from PBMCs. This clonotype was sampled from a human donor with Susac syndrome. The CDR3 DNA is TGTGCCAGCAGCTTAGATCGGGGGCCTTACAATGAGCAGTTCTTC. As protein: CASSLDRGPYNEQFF.